The entry that follows covers one TCR beta chain sequence. This record belongs to a study of blood T cell repertoires in COVID-19. As handled by the study authors: Reference gene primer amplification gave nucleated cell count estimates. Assay used: immunoSEQ multiplex PCR; TCRdb lists only in-frame clones, some missing. That table supplies the V and J calls and clone size; D and trimming were determined from the DNA. The sample lists fewer than 95,000 clones, 80% to 95% seen once, with less than 0.85% in the top ten. The trim removed 1 base at V and 6 bases at J, leaving 2 bases unmatched. Germline V gene lookup returns CDR1 LNHNV and CDR2 YYDKDF (reference sequence). This CDR3 is built from 14 residues.

This rearrangement joins TRBV15 to TRBJ2-2; 7 positions match TRBD1. Sequenced material: peripheral blood. The sequence was obtained from an elderly woman with acute or convalescent COVID-19. The CDR3 coding sequence is TGTGCCACCAGCAGAGGTGGGACAGCCGGGGAGCTGTTTTTT. Its protein is CATSRGGTAGELFF.